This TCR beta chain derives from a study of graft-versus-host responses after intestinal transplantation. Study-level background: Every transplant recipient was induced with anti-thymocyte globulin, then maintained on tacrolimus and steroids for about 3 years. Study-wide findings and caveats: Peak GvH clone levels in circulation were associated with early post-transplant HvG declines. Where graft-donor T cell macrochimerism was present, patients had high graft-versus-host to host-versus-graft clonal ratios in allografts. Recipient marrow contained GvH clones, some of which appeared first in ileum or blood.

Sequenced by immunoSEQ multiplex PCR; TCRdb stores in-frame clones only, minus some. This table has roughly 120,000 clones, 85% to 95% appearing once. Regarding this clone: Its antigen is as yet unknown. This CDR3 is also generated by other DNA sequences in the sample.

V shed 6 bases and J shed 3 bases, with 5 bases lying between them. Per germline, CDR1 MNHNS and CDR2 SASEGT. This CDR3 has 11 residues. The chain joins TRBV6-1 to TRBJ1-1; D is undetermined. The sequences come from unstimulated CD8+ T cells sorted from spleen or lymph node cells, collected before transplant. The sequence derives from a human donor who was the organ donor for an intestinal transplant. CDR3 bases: TGTGCCAGCAGGGACTACACTGAAGCTTTCTTT. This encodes CASRDYTEAFF.